The 20 T cell receptor beta chains below were found in one sample sequenced in a study of memory CD4+ T cells and cytomegalovirus serostatus. The sort gate was single viable CD3+CD4+CD8-CD45RO+ cells for memory CD4+ T cells. Assay: immunoSEQ multiplex PCR; the TCRdb copy retains only in-frame clones and omits some. Of around 54,000 clones in the sample, roughly 78% were seen once. Sequenced material: memory CD4+ T cells from blood. All receptors come from an adult in good health and CMV-seronegative.

The rearrangement links TRBV21-1 to TRBJ1-1; the table's D call, TRBD1, has no DNA check behind it. TRBV21-1 is a recognized pseudogene. This CDR3 spans 17 amino acids. The CDR3 nucleotides are TGTGCCAGCAGCCCGTCGGCCGGGACAGGGCCCCCCACTGAAGCTTTCTTT. Protein sequence: CASSPSAGTGPPTEAFF.

The CDR3 sequence is CASSHDLYNEQFF. DNA for the CDR3: TGTGCCAGCAGTCACGACTTGTACAATGAGCAGTTCTTC. J is TRBJ2-1 and V is TRBV28, with D hard to call. From germline, CDR1 is MDHEN and CDR2 SYDVKM. Deletions cut 5 bases from V and 4 bases from J, with 9 bases between. The CDR3 spans 13 residues. Complete variable domain (other parts from reference TRBV28 and TRBJ2-1): DVKVTQSSRYLVKRTGEKVFLECVQDMDHENMFWYRQDPGLGLRLIYFSYDVKMKEKGDIPEGYSVSREKKERFSLILESASTNQTSMYLCASSHDLYNEQFFGPGTRLTVL.

This clone was counted a few times. The V call is TRBV5-1, the J call TRBJ2-3; no firm D call. CDR1 and CDR2 (germline): SGHRS, YFSETQ. Trimming removed 7 bases from V and 0 bases from J, with 12 bases in between. The CDR3 consists of 14 residues. Written as DNA, the CDR3 is TGCGCCAGCCGGCCCTCTAAAAGCACAGATACGCAGTATTTT. Residues: CASRPSKSTDTQYF.

The chain's CDR3 is CASSESRNADTQYF. In DNA form, the CDR3 reads TGCGCCAGCAGTGAGTCGAGGAACGCTGATACGCAGTATTTT. The chain has TRBV10-1 and TRBJ2-3; D is undetermined. This CDR3 spans 14 amino acids. CDR1 is WNHNN, CDR2 SYGVQD, per germline (reference sequence). With 0 bases removed from V and 6 bases from J, the gap between germline ends came to 10 bases.

This clone was seen more than once but under ten times. The chain uses TRBV5-6 and TRBJ1-5; possible D gene TRBD1, 6 bases. The CDR3 has 16 amino acids. From germline, CDR1 is SGHDT and CDR2 YYEEEE. Trimming removed 4 bases from V and 0 bases from J, with 14 bases in between. The CDR3 loop is CASSRQQGYSNQPQHF. CDR3 bases: TGTGCCAGCAGCCGGCAACAGGGCTATAGCAATCAGCCCCAGCATTTT. Full variable domain (rest looked up from reference TRBV5-6 and TRBJ1-5): DAGVTQSPTHLIKTRGQQVTLRCSPKSGHDTVSWYQQALGQGPQFIFQYYEEEERQRGNFPDRFSGHQFPNYSSELNVNALLLGDSALYLCASSRQQGYSNQPQHFGDGTRLSIL.

The CDR3 nucleotides read TGTGCCAGCAGCTTGGGGGGGACGGCTGGTTCCGGGGAGCTGTTTTTT. Translation gives CASSLGGTAGSGELFF. The chain combines TRBV5-4 with TRBJ2-2; possibly TRBD1 or TRBD2 for D (5 bases each). Germline V CDR1 and CDR2: SGHNT, YYREEE (reference sequence). Trimming took off 0 bases at V and 6 bases at J, with 15 bases between the two ends. The CDR3 length is 16 residues.

The gene calls are TRBV12-5 and TRBJ2-2; D unresolved. The CDR3 has 16 amino acids. Germline CDR1 and CDR2: LGHNT and FRNRAP. V gave up 2 bases and J gave up 3 bases, with 13 bases separating them. The CDR3 protein is CASGLSRRGDTGELFF. CDR3 nucleotides: TGTGCTAGTGGTTTGAGTCGGAGAGGCGACACCGGGGAGCTGTTTTTT.

With respect to this clone: The same CDR3 is also encoded by other DNA sequences in this sample. The V gene is TRBV5-4, the J gene TRBJ2-7, with unresolved D. The CDR3 length is 11 residues. The V gene lost 3 bases and the J gene lost 4 bases, with 5 bases spanning the gap. Germline CDR1 and CDR2: SGHNT and YYREEE (reference sequence). The CDR3 reads CASSSSYEQYF. The CDR3 DNA is TGTGCCAGCAGCTCTTCTTACGAGCAGTACTTC.

The rearrangement links TRBV29-1 to TRBJ2-1, with a tentative D call TRBD1 (6 bases). The ends were cut back, 4 bases at V and 15 bases at J, with 16 bases in the middle. The germline V gene has CDR1 SQVTM and CDR2 ANQGSEA. The CDR3 consists of 11 residues. The CDR3 DNA is TGCAGCGTTGGGGCCACGGACAGCCGGTTCTTC. Protein sequence: CSVGATDSRFF.

The rearrangement uses TRBV5-8 and TRBJ2-5, with 9 bases that match TRBD1. The trim removed 0 bases at V and 4 bases at J, leaving 1 base unmatched. This CDR3 has 14 residues. The germline gives CDR1 SGHTS, CDR2 YDEGEE. CDR3 coding DNA: TGTGCCAGCAGCTTGGGACAGGGGGGAGAGACCCAGTACTTC. Amino acids: CASSLGQGGETQYF. The complete variable domain, with remaining parts taken from reference TRBV5-8 and TRBJ2-5, reads EAGVTQSPTHLIKTRGQQATLRCSPISGHTSVYWYQQALGLGLQFLLWYDEGEERNRGNFPPRFSGRQFPNYSSELNVNALELEDSALYLCASSLGQGGETQYFGPGTRLLVL.

This chain links TRBV6-6 with TRBJ2-5; D is perhaps TRBD2 (5 bases). V was pared by 0 bases and J by 3 bases, with 14 bases between. Germline V gene data show CDR1 as MNHNY and CDR2 as SVGAGI (reference sequence). The CDR3 length is 16 residues. For the CDR3, the DNA is TGTGCCAGCAGTTACTCCCCCGGGGAACGGAAAGAGACCCAGTACTTC. It yields the protein CASSYSPGERKETQYF.

The genes are TRBV9 and TRBJ2-5; 10 nucleotides agree with TRBD1. The length of the CDR3 is 15 residues. In germline, CDR1 is SGDLS, CDR2 YYNGEE. V was pared by 3 bases and J by 2 bases, with 4 bases of the junction left unmatched. The CDR3, as DNA: TGTGCCAGCAGCGGGGGACAGGGGAGGCAAGAGACCCAGTACTTC. This gives the protein CASSGGQGRQETQYF.

The rearrangement links TRBV14 to TRBJ2-7; the D is unclear. CDR3 length equals 15 residues. CDR1 is SGHDN, CDR2 FVKESK, per germline. The V gene lost 0 bases and the J gene lost 1 base, with 10 bases spanning the gap. CDR3 region: CASSQEYFGSYEQYF. DNA of the CDR3: TGTGCCAGCAGCCAAGAGTACTTTGGGTCCTACGAGCAGTACTTC.

This clone was seen more than once but under ten times. The chain carries TRBV4-1 and TRBJ2-7; 9 nucleotides align to TRBD2. The CDR3 covers 17 residues. Germline CDR1 reads MGHRA; CDR2 reads YSYEKL. V lost 1 base, J lost 4 bases, and 11 bases stayed unmatched. This CDR3 reads CASSQVGLAGLGYEQYF. The DNA for the CDR3 is TGCGCCAGCAGCCAAGTCGGGCTAGCGGGATTGGGGTACGAGCAGTACTTC.

The rearrangement joins TRBV29-1 to TRBJ2-7; 10 nucleotides match TRBD2. The V gene's germline CDR1 is SQVTM and CDR2 ANQGSEA. CDR3 length: 13 residues. The junction had 3 bases not matched to a gene; V was cut back by 4 bases and J by 3 bases. CDR3 amino acids: CSVGSGRGYEQYF. The CDR3 DNA reads as TGCAGCGTTGGAAGCGGGAGGGGCTACGAGCAGTACTTC.

V usage is TRBV4-2 and J usage is TRBJ2-5; D unresolved. CDR3 length: 16 amino acids. CDR1 LGHNA and CDR2 YNFKEQ come from the germline V gene. Trimming stripped 1 base from V and 0 bases from J, with 12 bases between. The CDR3 here is CASSQADIAYQETQYF. Here the CDR3 DNA reads TGTGCCAGCAGCCAAGCGGATATCGCCTACCAAGAGACCCAGTACTTC.

This chain uses TRBV30 with TRBJ2-5, with a weak D call TRBD1 (6 bases). Germline V gene data show CDR1 as GTSNPN and CDR2 as SVGIG (reference sequence). V gave up 1 base and J gave up 5 bases, with 11 bases separating them. The length of the CDR3 is 13 residues. CDR3 protein: CAWSAGAGETQYF. In DNA form, the CDR3 reads TGTGCCTGGAGTGCAGGGGCTGGGGAGACCCAGTACTTC.

With respect to this clone: One base away lies a much larger clone, so this may be a sequencing read error. The V gene is TRBV5-6, the J gene TRBJ1-2; possible D gene TRBD1, 5 bases. The germline gives CDR1 SGHDT, CDR2 YYEEEE. V was trimmed by 0 bases and J by 7 bases, leaving 13 bases between them. The CDR3 extends over 14 amino acids. The CDR3 spells CASSLGQRRGGYTF. CDR3 nucleotides: TGTGCCAGCAGCTTGGGACAGAGGCGAGGTGGCTACACCTTC. Full variable domain (missing parts from reference TRBV5-6 and TRBJ1-2): DAGVTQSPTHLIKTRGQQVTLRCSPKSGHDTVSWYQQALGQGPQFIFQYYEEEERQRGNFPDRFSGHQFPNYSSELNVNALLLGDSALYLCASSLGQRRGGYTFGSGTRLTVV.

This clone occurred a few times. The chain is built from TRBV2 and TRBJ2-7, with D unresolved. Trimming cost V 4 bases and J 3 bases, with 7 bases left between them. This CDR3 has 12 amino acids. Germline V gene lookup returns CDR1 SNHLY and CDR2 FYNNEI. CDR3 DNA: TGTGCCAGCAGTGTTACGGGCTACGAGCAGTACTTC. Protein sequence: CASSVTGYEQYF.

The chain is built from TRBV2 and TRBJ1-2, with a possible D match to TRBD1 (5 bases). The CDR3 length is 15 residues. The germline gives CDR1 SNHLY, CDR2 FYNNEI. The V gene lost 2 bases and the J gene lost 5 bases, with 15 bases spanning the gap. The DNA for the CDR3 is TGTGCCAGCAGTGAATGGCAGGGACGAGGATATGGCTACACCTTC. It translates to CASSEWQGRGYGYTF.